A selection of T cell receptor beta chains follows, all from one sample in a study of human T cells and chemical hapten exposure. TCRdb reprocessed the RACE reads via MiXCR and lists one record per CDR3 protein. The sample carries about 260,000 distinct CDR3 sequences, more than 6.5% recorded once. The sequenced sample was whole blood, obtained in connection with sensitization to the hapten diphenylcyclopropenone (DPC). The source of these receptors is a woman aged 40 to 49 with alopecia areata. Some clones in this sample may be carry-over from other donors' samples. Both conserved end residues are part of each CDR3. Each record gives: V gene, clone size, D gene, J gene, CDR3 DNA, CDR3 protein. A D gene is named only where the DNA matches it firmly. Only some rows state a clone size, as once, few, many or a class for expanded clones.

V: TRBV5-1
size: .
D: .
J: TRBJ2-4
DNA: TGCGCCAGCAGCACGACAGGTGGATCGGTCATTCAGTACTTC
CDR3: CASSTTGGSVIQYF

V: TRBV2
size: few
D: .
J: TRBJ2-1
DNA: TGTGCCAGCAAGGTAGATTCCTACAATGAGCAGTTCTTC
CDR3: CASKVDSYNEQFF

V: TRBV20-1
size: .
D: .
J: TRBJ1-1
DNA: TGCAGTGCTACGAGGGGGGGGCACCCTGAAGCTTTCTTT
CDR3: CSATRGGHPEAFF

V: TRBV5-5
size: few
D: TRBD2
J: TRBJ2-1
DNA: TGTGCCAGCAGCTTGGATATCCCGGCGGGAGTTAGAGTCGATGAGCAGTTCTTC
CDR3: CASSLDIPAGVRVDEQFF

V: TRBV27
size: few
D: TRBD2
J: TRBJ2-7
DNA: TGTGCCAGCAGTTTATATCTTAGAGCGGGAGTATACGAGCAGTACTTC
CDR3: CASSLYLRAGVYEQYF

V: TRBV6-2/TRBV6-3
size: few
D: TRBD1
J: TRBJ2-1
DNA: TGTGCCAGCACCCTATCACAGGGGGCGGGTAACAATGAGCAGTTCTTC
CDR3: CASTLSQGAGNNEQFF

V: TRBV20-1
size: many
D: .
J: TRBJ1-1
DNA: TGCAGTGCTAGAGGCCTCTTGGCGGTCGGGGGCACTGAAGCTTTCTTT
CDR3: CSARGLLAVGGTEAFF

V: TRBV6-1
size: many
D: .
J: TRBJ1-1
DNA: TGTGCCAGCAGGACCGGGTCAGGGAGAGAGCGCACTGAAGCTTTCTTT
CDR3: CASRTGSGRERTEAFF

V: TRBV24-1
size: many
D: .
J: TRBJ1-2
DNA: TGTGCCACCAGTGATTTCAGGGGTGGCTACACCTTC
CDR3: CATSDFRGGYTF

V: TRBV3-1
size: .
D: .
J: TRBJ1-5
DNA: TGTGCCAGCAGCCAAGGTGGGGGGCATCAGCCCCAGCATTTT
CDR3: CASSQGGGHQPQHF

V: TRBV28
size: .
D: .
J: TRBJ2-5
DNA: TGTGCCAGCAGTCCCCTCTATAGACAAGAGACCCAGTACTTC
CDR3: CASSPLYRQETQYF

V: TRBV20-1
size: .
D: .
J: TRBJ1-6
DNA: TGCAGTGCTAGAGATCGGGGGAGGACAGTTAATTCACCCCTCCACTTT
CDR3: CSARDRGRTVNSPLHF

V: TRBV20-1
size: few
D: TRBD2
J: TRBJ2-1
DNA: TGCAGTGCTAGAGACCAGCGACGAGCGGGGACTAGCGGTTACAATGAGCAGTTCTTC
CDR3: CSARDQRRAGTSGYNEQFF

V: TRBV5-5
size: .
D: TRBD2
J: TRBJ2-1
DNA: TGTGCCAGCTCATTTCCCCGGGCGGGGGGCCATGAGCAGTTCTTC
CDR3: CASSFPRAGGHEQFF

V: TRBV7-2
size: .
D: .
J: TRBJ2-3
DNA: TGTGCCAGCAGCTTAGTTTCCGGGTCACAAAATACGCAGTATTTT
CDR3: CASSLVSGSQNTQYF

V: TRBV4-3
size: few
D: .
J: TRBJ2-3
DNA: TGCGCCAGCAGCCGGGACCTAGCGATTGGCACAGATACGCAGTATTTT
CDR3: CASSRDLAIGTDTQYF